Included here is one TCR beta chain sequence, with context. This sample was taken from a study of neoadjuvant anti-PD-1 for oral cavity cancer. Study in general: Patients without progression got a fourth dose around day 43.

These newly diagnosed stage II-IVA oral cavity squamous cell carcinoma patients had no prior systemic or radiation treatment. Using immunoSEQ multiplex PCR, the repertoire was profiled, and TCRdb retains in-frame clones only, with some absent. The sample comprises around 15,000 clones, about 72% of which are singletons, and over 2% rests with the top ten. The CDR3 sequence is 16 residues long. Germline-derived CDR1 and CDR2 are MNHNS and SASEGT. V was pared by 3 bases and J by 9 bases, with 14 bases of the junction left unmatched. J is TRBJ1-5 and V is TRBV6-1, with TRBD1 matching over 7 bases. This receptor was obtained from a person aged 40 to 85 with oral cavity squamous cell carcinoma. The sequences come from PBMCs, collected before nivolumab (anti-PD-1) treatment. This CDR3 reads CASSDRNRGAGAPQHF. The CDR3 bases are TGTGCCAGCAGTGACCGGAACAGGGGAGCAGGTGCGCCCCAGCATTTT.